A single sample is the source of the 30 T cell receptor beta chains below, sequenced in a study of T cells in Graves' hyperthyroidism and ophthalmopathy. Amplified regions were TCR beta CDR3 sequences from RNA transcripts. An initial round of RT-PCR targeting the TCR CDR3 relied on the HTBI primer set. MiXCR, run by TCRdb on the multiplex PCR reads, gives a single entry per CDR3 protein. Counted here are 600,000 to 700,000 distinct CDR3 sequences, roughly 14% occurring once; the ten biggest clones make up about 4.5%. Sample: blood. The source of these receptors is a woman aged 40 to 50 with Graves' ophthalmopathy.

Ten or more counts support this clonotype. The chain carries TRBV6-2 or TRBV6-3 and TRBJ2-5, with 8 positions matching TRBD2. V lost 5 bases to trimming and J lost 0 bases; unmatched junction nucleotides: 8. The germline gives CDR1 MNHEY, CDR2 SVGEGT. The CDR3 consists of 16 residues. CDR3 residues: CASSPIAGNYQETQYF. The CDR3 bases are TGTGCCAGCAGTCCAATAGCGGGAAATTACCAAGAGACCCAGTACTTC.

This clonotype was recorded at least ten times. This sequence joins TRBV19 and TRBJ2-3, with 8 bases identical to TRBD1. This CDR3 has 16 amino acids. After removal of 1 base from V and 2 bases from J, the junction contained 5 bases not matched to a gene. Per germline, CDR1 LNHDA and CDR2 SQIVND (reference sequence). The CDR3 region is CASSIGQGTFTDTQYF. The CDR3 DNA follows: TGTGCCAGTAGTATAGGACAGGGGACATTCACAGATACGCAGTATTTT.

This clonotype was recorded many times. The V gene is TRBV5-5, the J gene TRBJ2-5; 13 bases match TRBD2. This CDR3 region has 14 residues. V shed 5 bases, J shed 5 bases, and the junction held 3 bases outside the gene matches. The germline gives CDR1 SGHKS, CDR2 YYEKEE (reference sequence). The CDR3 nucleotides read TGTGCCAGCAGGGGACTAGCGGGAACTGAGACCCAGTACTTC. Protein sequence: CASRGLAGTETQYF.

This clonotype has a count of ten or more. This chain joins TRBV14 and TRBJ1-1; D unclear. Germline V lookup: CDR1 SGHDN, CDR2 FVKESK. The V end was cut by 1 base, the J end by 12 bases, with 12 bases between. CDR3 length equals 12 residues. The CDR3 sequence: CASSQVRVETFF. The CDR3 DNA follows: TGTGCCAGCAGCCAAGTCCGGGTAGAAACTTTCTTT.

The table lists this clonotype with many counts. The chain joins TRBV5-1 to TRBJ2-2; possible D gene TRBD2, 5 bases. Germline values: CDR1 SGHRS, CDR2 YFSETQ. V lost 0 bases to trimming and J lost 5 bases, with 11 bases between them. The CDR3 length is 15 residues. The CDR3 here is CASSLAGILTGELFF. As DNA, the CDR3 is TGCGCCAGCAGCTTGGCCGGGATCCTGACCGGGGAGCTGTTTTTT.

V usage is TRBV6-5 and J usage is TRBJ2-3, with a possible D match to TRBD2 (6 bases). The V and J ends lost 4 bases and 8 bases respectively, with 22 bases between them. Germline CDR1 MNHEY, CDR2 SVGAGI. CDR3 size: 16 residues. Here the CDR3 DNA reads TGTGCCAGCAGTTTTCGCTTCCTCGCTGGGGAGGCTACGCAGTATTTT. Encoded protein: CASSFRFLAGEATQYF.

CDR3 loop: CSATAGGSYEQYF. The CDR3 nucleotides read TGCAGCGCCACGGCAGGGGGCTCCTACGAGCAGTACTTC. V is TRBV29-1 and J is TRBJ2-7, with 7 nucleotides matching TRBD1. V lost 7 bases, J lost 0 bases, and 6 bases stayed unmatched. Germline CDR1 and CDR2: SQVTM and ANQGSEA. The CDR3 spans 13 residues.

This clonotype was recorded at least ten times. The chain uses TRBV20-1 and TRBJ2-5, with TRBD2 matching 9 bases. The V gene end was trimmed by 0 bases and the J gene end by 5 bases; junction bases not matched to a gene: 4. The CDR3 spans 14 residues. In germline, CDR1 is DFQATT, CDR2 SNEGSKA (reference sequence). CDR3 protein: CSARDQAGGETQYF. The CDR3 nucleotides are TGCAGTGCTAGAGATCAGGCGGGAGGGGAGACCCAGTACTTC.

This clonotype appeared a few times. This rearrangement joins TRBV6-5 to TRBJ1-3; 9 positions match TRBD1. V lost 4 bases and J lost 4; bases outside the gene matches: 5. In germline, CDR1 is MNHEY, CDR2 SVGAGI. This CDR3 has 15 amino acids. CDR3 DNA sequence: TGTGCCAGCAGTTCTACAGGGGGCTACGGAAACACCATATATTTT. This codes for CASSSTGGYGNTIYF.

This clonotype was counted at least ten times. The CDR3 is CSVEMGDGYGYTF. Here the CDR3 DNA reads TGCAGCGTTGAAATGGGGGATGGCTATGGCTACACCTTC. The J gene is TRBJ1-2, the V gene TRBV29-1, with TRBD1 as a possible D gene (5 bases). Per germline, CDR1 SQVTM and CDR2 ANQGSEA. Trimming removed 2 bases from V and 4 bases from J, with 11 bases in between. The CDR3 runs to 13 residues.

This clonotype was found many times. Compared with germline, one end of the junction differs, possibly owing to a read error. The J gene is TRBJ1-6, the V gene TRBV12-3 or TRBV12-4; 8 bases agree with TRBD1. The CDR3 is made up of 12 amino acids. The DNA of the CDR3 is TGTGCCAGCAGCTTAGACAGGGGTCCCCTCCACTTT. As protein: CASSLDRGPLHF.

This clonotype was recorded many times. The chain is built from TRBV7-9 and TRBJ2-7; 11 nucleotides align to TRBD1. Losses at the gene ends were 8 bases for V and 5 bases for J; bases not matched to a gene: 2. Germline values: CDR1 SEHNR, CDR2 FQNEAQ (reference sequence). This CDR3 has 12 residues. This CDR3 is CASGQGANEQYF. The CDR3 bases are TGTGCCAGCGGACAGGGGGCTAACGAGCAGTACTTC.

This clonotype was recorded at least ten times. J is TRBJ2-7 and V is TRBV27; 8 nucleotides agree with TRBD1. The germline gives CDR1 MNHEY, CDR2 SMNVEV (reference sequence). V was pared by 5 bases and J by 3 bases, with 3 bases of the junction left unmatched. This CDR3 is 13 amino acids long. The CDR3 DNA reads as TGTGCCAGCAGTGACAGGGGCGGCTACGAGCAGTACTTC. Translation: CASSDRGGYEQYF.

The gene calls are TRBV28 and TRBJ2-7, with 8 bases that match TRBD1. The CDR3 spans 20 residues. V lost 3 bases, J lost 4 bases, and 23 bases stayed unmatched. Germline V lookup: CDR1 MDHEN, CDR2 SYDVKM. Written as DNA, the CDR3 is TGTGCCAGCAGTTTCCTCGTTCCGGGGACAGGTACTTCTCCCCTGTACGAGCAGTACTTC. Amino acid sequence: CASSFLVPGTGTSPLYEQYF.

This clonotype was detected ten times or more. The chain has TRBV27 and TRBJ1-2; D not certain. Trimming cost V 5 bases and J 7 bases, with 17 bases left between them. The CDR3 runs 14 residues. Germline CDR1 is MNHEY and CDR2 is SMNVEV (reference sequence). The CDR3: CASSPAEEEFGYTF. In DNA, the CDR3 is TGTGCCAGCAGTCCGGCGGAGGAGGAGTTTGGCTACACCTTC.

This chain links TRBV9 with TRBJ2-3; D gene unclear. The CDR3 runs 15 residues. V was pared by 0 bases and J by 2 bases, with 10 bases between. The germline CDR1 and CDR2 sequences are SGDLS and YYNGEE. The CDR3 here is CASSVENTFTDTQYF. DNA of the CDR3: TGTGCCAGCAGCGTAGAGAACACGTTCACAGATACGCAGTATTTT.

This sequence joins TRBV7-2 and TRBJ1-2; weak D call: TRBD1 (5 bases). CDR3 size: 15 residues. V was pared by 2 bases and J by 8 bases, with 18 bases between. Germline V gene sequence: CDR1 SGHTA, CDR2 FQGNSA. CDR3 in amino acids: CASSLRARGGDGYTF. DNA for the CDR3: TGTGCCAGCAGCTTACGGGCTAGGGGAGGGGACGGCTACACCTTC.

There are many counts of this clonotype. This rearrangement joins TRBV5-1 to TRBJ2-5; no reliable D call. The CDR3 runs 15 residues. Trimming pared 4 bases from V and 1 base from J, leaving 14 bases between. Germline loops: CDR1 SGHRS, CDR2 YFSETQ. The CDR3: CASSPRLSTQETQYF. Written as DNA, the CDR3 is TGCGCCAGCAGCCCAAGACTGTCAACCCAAGAGACCCAGTACTTC.

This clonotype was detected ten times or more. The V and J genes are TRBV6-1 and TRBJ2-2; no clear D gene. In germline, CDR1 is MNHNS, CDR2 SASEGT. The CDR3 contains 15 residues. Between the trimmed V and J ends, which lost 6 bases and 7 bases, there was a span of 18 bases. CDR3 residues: CASSLFSPSGGELFF. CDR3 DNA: TGTGCCAGCAGCCTTTTTAGCCCCTCAGGCGGGGAGCTGTTTTTT.

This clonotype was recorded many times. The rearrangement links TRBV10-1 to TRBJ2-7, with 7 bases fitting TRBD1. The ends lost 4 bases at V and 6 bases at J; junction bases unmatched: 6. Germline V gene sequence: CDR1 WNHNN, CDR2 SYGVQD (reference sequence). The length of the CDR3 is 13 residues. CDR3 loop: CASSGKTGSEQYF. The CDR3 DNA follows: TGCGCCAGCAGTGGGAAGACAGGGTCCGAGCAGTACTTC.

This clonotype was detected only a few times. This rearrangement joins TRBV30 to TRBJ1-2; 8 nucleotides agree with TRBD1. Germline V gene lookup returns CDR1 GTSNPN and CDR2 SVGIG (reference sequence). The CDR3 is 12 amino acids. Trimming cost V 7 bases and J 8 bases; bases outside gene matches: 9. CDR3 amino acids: CASSDRATGYTF. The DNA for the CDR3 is TGTGCCTCTTCGGACAGGGCAACGGGCTACACCTTC.

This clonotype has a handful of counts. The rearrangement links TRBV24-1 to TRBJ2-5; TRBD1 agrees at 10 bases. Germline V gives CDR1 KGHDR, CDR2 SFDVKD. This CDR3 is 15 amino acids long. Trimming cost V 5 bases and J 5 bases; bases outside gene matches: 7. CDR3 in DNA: TGTGCCACCAGTGTTCCGACAGGGGGCGGGGAGACCCAGTACTTC. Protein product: CATSVPTGGGETQYF.

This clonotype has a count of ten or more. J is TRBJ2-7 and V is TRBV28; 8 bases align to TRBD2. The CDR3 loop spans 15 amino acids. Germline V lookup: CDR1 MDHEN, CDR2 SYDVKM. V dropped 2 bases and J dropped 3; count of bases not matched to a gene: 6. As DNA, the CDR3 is TGTGCCAGCAGTTTAGGAGCGGGAGACTACTACGAGCAGTACTTC. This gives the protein CASSLGAGDYYEQYF.

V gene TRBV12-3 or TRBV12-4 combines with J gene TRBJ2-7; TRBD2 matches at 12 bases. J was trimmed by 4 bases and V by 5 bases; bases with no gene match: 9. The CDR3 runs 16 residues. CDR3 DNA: TGTGCCAGCAGTAAGTCGCGAACTAGCGGGAGGTACGAGCAGTACTTC. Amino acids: CASSKSRTSGRYEQYF.

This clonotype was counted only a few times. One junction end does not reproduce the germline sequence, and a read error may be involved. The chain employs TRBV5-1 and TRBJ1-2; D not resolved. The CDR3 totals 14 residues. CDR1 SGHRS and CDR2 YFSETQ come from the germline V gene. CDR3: CASREEFLDYSYTF. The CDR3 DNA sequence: TGCGCCAGCCGGGAGGAGTTTTTGGACTATAGCTACACCTTC.

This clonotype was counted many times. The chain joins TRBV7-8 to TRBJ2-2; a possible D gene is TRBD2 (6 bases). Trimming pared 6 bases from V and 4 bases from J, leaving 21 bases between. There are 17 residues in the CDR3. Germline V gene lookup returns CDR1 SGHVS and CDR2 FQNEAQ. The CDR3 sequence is CASSRRWGGHRTGELFF. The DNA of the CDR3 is TGTGCCAGCAGTCGCCGGTGGGGAGGCCACCGCACCGGGGAGCTGTTTTTT. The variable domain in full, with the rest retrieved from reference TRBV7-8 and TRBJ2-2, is GAGVSQSPRYKVAKRGQDVALRCDPISGHVSLFWYQQALGQGPEFLTYFQNEAQLDKSGLPSDRFFAERPEGSVSTLKIQRTQQEDSAVYLCASSRRWGGHRTGELFFGEGSRLTVL.

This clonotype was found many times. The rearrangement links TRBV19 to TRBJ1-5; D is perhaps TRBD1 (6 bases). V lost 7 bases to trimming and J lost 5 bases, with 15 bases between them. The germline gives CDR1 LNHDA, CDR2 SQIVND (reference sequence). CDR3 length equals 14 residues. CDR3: CASNDRSLYQPQHF. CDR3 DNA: TGTGCCAGTAACGACAGGTCTTTGTATCAGCCCCAGCATTTT.

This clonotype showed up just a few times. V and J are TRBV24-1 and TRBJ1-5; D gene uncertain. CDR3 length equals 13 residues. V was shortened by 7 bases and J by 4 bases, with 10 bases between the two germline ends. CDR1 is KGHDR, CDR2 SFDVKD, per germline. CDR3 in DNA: TGTGCCACCAGGGAGGGTAGGAATCAGCCCCAGCATTTT. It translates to CATREGRNQPQHF.

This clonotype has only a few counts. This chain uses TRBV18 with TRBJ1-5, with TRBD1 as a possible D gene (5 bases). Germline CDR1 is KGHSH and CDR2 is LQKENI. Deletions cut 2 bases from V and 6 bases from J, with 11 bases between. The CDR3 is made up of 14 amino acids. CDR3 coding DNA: TGTGCCAGCTCACCAGCTGAGGGGAGTCAGCCCCAGCATTTT. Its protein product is CASSPAEGSQPQHF. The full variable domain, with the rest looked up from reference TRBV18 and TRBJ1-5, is NAGVMQNPRHLVRRRGQEARLRCSPMKGHSHVYWYRQLPEEGLKFMVYLQKENIIDESGMPKERFSAEFPKEGPSILRIQQVVRGDSAAYFCASSPAEGSQPQHFGDGTRLSIL.

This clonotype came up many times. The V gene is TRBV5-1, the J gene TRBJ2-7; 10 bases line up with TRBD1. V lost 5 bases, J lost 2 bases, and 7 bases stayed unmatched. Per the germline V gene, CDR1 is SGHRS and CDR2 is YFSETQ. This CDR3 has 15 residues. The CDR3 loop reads CASRPTGQGPYEQYF. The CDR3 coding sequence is TGCGCCAGCAGACCTACGGGACAGGGGCCCTACGAGCAGTACTTC.